Sequencing of this T cell receptor beta chain was carried out in a study of blood T cells in healthy people across ages. A second PCR, run for about 6 to 12 cycles, used a sample-barcoded 5' primer plus a J-beta primer mix. MiXCR, applied by TCRdb to the 5' RACE reads, yields one record per CDR3 protein. This table holds 1,300,000 or so distinct CDR3 sequences, almost 60% found once. Germline lookup yields CDR1 SGHRS and CDR2 YFSETQ. The CDR3 runs 17 residues. Material: blood. The TCR was taken from a man between 18 and 29 years old in good health. The gene calls are TRBV5-1 and TRBJ2-1, with 9 positions matching TRBD1. The last part of the DNA fits TRBJ2-7 better; the J call may be wrong. CDR3 sequence: CASSYPRVQGANYEQYF. The DNA for the CDR3 is TGCGCCAGCAGCTACCCGCGGGTACAGGGGGCAAACTACGAGCAGTACTTC.